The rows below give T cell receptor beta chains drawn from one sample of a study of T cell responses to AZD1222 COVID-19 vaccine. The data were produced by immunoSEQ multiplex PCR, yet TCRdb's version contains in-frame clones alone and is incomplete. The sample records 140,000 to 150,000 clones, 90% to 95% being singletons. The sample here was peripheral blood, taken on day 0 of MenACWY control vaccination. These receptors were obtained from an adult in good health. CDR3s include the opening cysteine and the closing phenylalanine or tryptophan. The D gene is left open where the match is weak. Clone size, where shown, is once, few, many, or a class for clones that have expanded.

CDR3 DNA: TGTGCCAGCAGCGGGAGGAGAGACTCCTACGAGCAGTACTTC; CDR3 protein: CASSGRRDSYEQYF; J gene: TRBJ2-7; clone size: NA; V gene: TRBV3-1/TRBV3-2; D gene: NA
CDR3 DNA: TGCGCCAGCAGCCCCGGGACTAGCGGGGGGGCGAGGCAGTACTTC; CDR3 protein: CASSPGTSGGARQYF; J gene: TRBJ2-7; clone size: NA; V gene: TRBV5-1; D gene: TRBD2
CDR3 DNA: TGTGCCAGCAGCCAAGCAAGAAACACCATATATTTT; CDR3 protein: CASSQARNTIYF; J gene: TRBJ1-3; clone size: NA; V gene: TRBV3-1/TRBV3-2; D gene: NA
CDR3 DNA: TGTGCCAGCAGCTTGGGCGGGACTAGCGGCTACAATGAGCAGTTCTTC; CDR3 protein: CASSLGGTSGYNEQFF; J gene: TRBJ2-1; clone size: once; V gene: TRBV5-4; D gene: TRBD2
CDR3 DNA: TGTGCCAGCAGCCATGACGGACCCTACGAGCAGTACTTC; CDR3 protein: CASSHDGPYEQYF; J gene: TRBJ2-7; clone size: NA; V gene: TRBV3-1/TRBV3-2; D gene: NA
CDR3 DNA: TGTGCCAGCAACTGGGACACCTCGAACACCGGGGAGCTGTTTTTT; CDR3 protein: CASNWDTSNTGELFF; J gene: TRBJ2-2; clone size: few; V gene: TRBV5-4; D gene: NA
CDR3 DNA: TGTGCCAGTAGGGGGGGGCCCGACAGGGGAGACACTGAAGCTTTCTTT; CDR3 protein: CASRGGPDRGDTEAFF; J gene: TRBJ1-1; clone size: NA; V gene: TRBV19; D gene: TRBD1
CDR3 DNA: TGTGCCAGCAGCCGGAGGGGGGCGGGTGAAAAACTGTTTTTT; CDR3 protein: CASSRRGAGEKLFF; J gene: TRBJ1-4; clone size: NA; V gene: TRBV5-4; D gene: NA
CDR3 DNA: TGTGCCAGCCACCTGGGGGGGCCTCATAATTCACCCCTCCACTTT; CDR3 protein: CASHLGGPHNSPLHF; J gene: TRBJ1-6; clone size: NA; V gene: TRBV27; D gene: NA
CDR3 DNA: TGTGCCAGCAGCCGCAGTGGGCCGGTTTGGGGCTACACCTTC; CDR3 protein: CASSRSGPVWGYTF; J gene: TRBJ1-2; clone size: NA; V gene: TRBV28; D gene: NA
CDR3 DNA: TGTGCCAGCAGTCCCTCCAGGAGGGGAGGGACAGATACGCAGTATTTT; CDR3 protein: CASSPSRRGGTDTQYF; J gene: TRBJ2-3; clone size: NA; V gene: TRBV7-6; D gene: TRBD2
CDR3 DNA: TGTGCCAGCAGCGCTGGACAGGGGGCAACTAATCAGCCCCAGCATTTT; CDR3 protein: CASSAGQGATNQPQHF; J gene: TRBJ1-5; clone size: NA; V gene: TRBV7-9; D gene: TRBD1
CDR3 DNA: TGTGCCAGCAGTCTCACGGACAGGGGACATGGCTACACCTTC; CDR3 protein: CASSLTDRGHGYTF; J gene: TRBJ1-2; clone size: NA; V gene: TRBV6-2/TRBV6-3; D gene: TRBD1
CDR3 DNA: TGTGCCAGTCAACAGGGGTACAATCAGCCCCAGCATTTT; CDR3 protein: CASQQGYNQPQHF; J gene: TRBJ1-5; clone size: NA; V gene: TRBV12-3/TRBV12-4; D gene: TRBD1
CDR3 DNA: TGTGCCAGCATCTCCGTTTCTTCGTACGAGCAGTACTTC; CDR3 protein: CASISVSSYEQYF; J gene: TRBJ2-7; clone size: NA; V gene: TRBV2; D gene: NA
CDR3 DNA: TGTGCCAGCAGCTTAGCCTCGTATGGCTACACCTTC; CDR3 protein: CASSLASYGYTF; J gene: TRBJ1-2; clone size: NA; V gene: TRBV7-9; D gene: NA
CDR3 DNA: TGTGCCAGCAGTGAAGCGCACGGAGGGAGCTCTGGAAACACCATATATTTT; CDR3 protein: CASSEAHGGSSGNTIYF; J gene: TRBJ1-3; clone size: NA; V gene: TRBV6-1; D gene: NA
CDR3 DNA: TGCGCCAGCACCTTACTTATCGACAGGATGAACACCGGGGAGCTGTTTTTT; CDR3 protein: CASTLLIDRMNTGELFF; J gene: TRBJ2-2; clone size: once; V gene: TRBV5-1; D gene: NA
CDR3 DNA: TGTGCCAGTAGTATTTCCCGTGGACAGGCGTTCTCCTACGAGCAGTACTTC; CDR3 protein: CASSISRGQAFSYEQYF; J gene: TRBJ2-7; clone size: NA; V gene: TRBV19; D gene: TRBD1
CDR3 DNA: TGTGCCAGCAGTTTAACTCGACGGATCTCTGGAAACACCATATATTTT; CDR3 protein: CASSLTRRISGNTIYF; J gene: TRBJ1-3; clone size: once; V gene: TRBV28; D gene: NA
CDR3 DNA: TGTGCCAGCAGTTCATCCGGCCGAGAGACCCAGTACTTC; CDR3 protein: CASSSSGRETQYF; J gene: TRBJ2-5; clone size: NA; V gene: TRBV28; D gene: NA
CDR3 DNA: TGTGCCAGCAAGGGGACAGGGTTGGACTATGGCTACACCTTC; CDR3 protein: CASKGTGLDYGYTF; J gene: TRBJ1-2; clone size: NA; V gene: TRBV27; D gene: TRBD1
CDR3 DNA: TGTGCCAGCAGGGCTGGGGAACCCCAGCATTTT; CDR3 protein: CASRAGEPQHF; J gene: TRBJ1-5; clone size: NA; V gene: TRBV28; D gene: NA
CDR3 DNA: TGTGCCAGCAGCGGACGCGTCACCGGGAGCGGCTACACCTTC; CDR3 protein: CASSGRVTGSGYTF; J gene: TRBJ1-2; clone size: NA; V gene: TRBV7-8; D gene: NA
CDR3 DNA: TGTGCCAGCAGCCAAGAAGGGACTAACTATGGCTACACCTTC; CDR3 protein: CASSQEGTNYGYTF; J gene: TRBJ1-2; clone size: NA; V gene: TRBV3-1/TRBV3-2; D gene: NA
CDR3 DNA: TGTGCCAGCAGCCTGACAGGGGCTAACTATGGCTACACCTTC; CDR3 protein: CASSLTGANYGYTF; J gene: TRBJ1-2; clone size: NA; V gene: TRBV7-8; D gene: TRBD1
CDR3 DNA: TGTGCCAGCAGTCAAGGACAGGGGCTTAACACAGATACGCAGTATTTT; CDR3 protein: CASSQGQGLNTDTQYF; J gene: TRBJ2-3; clone size: NA; V gene: TRBV5-8; D gene: TRBD1
CDR3 DNA: TGTGCCAGCAGCCGCCGAGACAGGTGGTACGAGCAGTACTTC; CDR3 protein: CASSRRDRWYEQYF; J gene: TRBJ2-7; clone size: NA; V gene: TRBV3-1/TRBV3-2; D gene: NA
CDR3 DNA: TGTGCCACCGGACAGACCCTCCCGGACGAGCAGTACTTC; CDR3 protein: CATGQTLPDEQYF; J gene: TRBJ2-7; clone size: NA; V gene: TRBV24-1; D gene: NA